This T cell receptor beta chain is drawn from a study of T-cell memory formation after mild COVID-19. CDR1 is KGHDR, CDR2 SFDVKD, per germline. V lost 5 bases, J lost 4 bases, and 4 bases stayed unmatched. CDR3 length: 15 residues. TCRdb re-called the 5' RACE reads through MiXCR, storing one row per CDR3 protein. The data contain roughly 400,000 distinct CDR3 sequences, less than 25% of them seen just once; the ten biggest clones take up around 9.5%. The V call is TRBV24-1, the J call TRBJ2-1, with 10 bases lining up with TRBD2. Input material: PBMCs or a T cell subset sorted from them (not recorded which). The TCR was taken from an adult woman who had mild COVID-19 (a few samples of this study predate the infection). Cell type and time point are not known. Here the CDR3 reads CATSAGLAPYNEQFF. The CDR3 DNA reads as TGTGCCACCAGTGCGGGACTAGCGCCTTACAATGAGCAGTTCTTC.